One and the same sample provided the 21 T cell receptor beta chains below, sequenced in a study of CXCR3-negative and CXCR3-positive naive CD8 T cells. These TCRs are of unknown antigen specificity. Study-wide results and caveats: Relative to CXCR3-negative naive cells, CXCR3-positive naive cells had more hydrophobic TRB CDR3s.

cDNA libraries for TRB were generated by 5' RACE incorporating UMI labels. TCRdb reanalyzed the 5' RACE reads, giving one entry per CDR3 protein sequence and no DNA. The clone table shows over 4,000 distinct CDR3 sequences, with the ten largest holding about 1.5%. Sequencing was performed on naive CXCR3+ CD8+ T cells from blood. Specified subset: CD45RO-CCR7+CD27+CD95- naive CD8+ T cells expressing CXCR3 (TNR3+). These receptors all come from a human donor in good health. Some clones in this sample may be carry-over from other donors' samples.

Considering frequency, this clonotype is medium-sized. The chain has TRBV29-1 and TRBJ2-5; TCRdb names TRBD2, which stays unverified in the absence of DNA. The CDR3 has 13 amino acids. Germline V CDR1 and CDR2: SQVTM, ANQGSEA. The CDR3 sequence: CSVVGTKGETQYF.

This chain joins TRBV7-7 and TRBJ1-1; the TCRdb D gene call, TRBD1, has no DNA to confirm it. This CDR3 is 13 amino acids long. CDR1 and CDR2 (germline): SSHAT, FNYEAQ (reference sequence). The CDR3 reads CASTLRGNTEAFF. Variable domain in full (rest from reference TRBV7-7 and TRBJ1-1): GAGVSQSPRYKVTKRGQDVTLRCDPISSHATLYWYQQALGQGPEFLTYFNYEAQPDKSGLPSDRFSAERPEGSISTLTIQRTEQRDSAMYRCASTLRGNTEAFFGQGTRLTVV.

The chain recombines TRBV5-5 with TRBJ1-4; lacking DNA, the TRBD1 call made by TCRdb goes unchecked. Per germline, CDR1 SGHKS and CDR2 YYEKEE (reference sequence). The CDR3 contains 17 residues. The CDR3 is CASSPVTQGSSNEKLFF.

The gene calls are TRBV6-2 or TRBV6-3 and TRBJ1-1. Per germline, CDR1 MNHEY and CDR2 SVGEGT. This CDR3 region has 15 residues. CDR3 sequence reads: CDSSRLARVNTEAFF.

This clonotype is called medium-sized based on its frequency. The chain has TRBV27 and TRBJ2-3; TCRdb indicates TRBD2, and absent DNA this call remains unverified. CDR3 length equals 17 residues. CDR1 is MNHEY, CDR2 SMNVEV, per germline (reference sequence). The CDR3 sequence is CASSLSRDSPAGDTQYF.

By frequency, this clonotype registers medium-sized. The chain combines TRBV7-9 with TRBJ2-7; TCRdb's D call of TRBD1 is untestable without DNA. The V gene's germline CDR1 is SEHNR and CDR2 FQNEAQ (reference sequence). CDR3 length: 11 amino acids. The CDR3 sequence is CASSPGGILHF.

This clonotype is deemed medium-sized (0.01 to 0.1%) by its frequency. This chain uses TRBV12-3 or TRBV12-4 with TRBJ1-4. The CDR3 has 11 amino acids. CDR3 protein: CASSPYEKLFF.

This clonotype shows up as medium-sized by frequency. The CDR3 loop is CSATGANTGELFF. The chain carries TRBV29-1 and TRBJ2-2; lacking DNA, the TRBD1 call made by TCRdb goes unchecked. The CDR3 is 13 residues long. Germline V gene sequence: CDR1 SQVTM, CDR2 ANQGSEA.

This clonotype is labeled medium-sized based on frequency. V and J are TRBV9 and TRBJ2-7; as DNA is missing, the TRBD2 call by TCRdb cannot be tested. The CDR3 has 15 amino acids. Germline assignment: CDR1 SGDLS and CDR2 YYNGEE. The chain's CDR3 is CASSVGGTSTYEQYF.

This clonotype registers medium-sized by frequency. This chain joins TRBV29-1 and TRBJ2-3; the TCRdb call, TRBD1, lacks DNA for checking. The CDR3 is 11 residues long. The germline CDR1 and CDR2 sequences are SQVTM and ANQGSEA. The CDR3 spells CSVVQGDTQYF.

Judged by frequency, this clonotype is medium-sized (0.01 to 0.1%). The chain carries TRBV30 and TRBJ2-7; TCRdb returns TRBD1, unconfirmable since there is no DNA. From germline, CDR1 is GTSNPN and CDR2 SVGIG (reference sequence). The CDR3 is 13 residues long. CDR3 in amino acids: CAWRDRGTYEQYF.

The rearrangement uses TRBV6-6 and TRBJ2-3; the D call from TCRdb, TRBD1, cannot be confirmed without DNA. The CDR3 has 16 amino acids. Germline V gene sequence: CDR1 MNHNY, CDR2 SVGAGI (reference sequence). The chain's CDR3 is CASTPSVPASTDTQYF.

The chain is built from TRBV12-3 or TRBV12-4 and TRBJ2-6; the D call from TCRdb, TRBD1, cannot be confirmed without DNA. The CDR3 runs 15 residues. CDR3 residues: CASSLDTSGANVLTF.

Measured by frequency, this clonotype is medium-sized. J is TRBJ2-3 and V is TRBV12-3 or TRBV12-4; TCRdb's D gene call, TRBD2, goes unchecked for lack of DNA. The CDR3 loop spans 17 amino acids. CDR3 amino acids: CASSFSGLHESTDTQYF.

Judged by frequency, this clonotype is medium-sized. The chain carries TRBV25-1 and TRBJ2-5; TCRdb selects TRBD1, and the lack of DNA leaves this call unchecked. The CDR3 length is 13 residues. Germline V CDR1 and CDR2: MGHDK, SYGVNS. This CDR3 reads CASRGVGGETQYF.

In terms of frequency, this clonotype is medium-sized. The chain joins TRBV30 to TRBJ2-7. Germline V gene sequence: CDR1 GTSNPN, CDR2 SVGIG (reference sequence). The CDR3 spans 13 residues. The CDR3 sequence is CAWSFGRSYEQYF.

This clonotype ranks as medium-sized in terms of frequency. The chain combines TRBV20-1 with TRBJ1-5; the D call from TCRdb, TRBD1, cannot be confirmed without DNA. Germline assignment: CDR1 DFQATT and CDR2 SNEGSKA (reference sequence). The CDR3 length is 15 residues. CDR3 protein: CSAQGRDPYQEPQHF.

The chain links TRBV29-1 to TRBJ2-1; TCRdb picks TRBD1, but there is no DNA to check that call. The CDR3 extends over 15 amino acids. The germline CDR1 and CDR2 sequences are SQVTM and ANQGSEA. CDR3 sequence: CSVDLPGQLNNEQFF.

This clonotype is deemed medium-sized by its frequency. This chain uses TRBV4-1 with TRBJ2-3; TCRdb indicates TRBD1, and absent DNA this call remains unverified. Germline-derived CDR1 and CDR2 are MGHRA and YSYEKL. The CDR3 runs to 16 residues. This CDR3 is CASSLVGQSLTDTQYF.

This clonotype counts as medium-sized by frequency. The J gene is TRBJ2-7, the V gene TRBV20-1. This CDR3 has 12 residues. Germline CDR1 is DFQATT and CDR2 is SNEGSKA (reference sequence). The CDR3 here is CSARTHTYEQYF.

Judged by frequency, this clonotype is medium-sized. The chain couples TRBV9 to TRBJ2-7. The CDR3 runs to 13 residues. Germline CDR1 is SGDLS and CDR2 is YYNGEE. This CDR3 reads CASSQGGYYEQYF.